This T cell receptor (beta chain) is drawn from a study of Ad26.COV2.S vaccination and SARS-CoV-2 variants. Study details: Enrolled in COV1001, the donor was in the Ad26.COV2.S trial arm, which received the vaccine. Ad26.COV2.S, an intramuscular injection, was given once or twice 56 days apart. Study-level points and caveats: Using TCR breadth and depth analyses may have led to underestimated total T cell responses.

Per germline, CDR1 MNHNY and CDR2 SVGAGI (reference sequence). V dropped 6 bases and J dropped 2 bases, with 7 bases sitting between them. The CDR3 extends over 12 amino acids. Treatment given: about 20 received Ad26.COV2.S at low or high dose, single or two shots; 5 received placebo; per-sample allocation not given. It was on day 63 after the first vaccine or placebo injection that samples were taken. Participants' vaccine, an Ad26 vector, delivered Wuhan-strain SARS-CoV-2 spike. The assay was immunoSEQ multiplex PCR, and TCRdb's table has in-frame clones only and misses some. The sample lists about 320,000 clones, around four fifths occurring once. Remarks on this clone: The antigen is undetermined.

The sample here was peripheral blood, taken in a trial of Ad26.COV2.S vaccine versus placebo. The chain recombines TRBV6-6 with TRBJ1-1; D gene uncertain. The sequence came from a person between 18 and 60 years old who received the Ad26.COV2.S COVID-19 vaccine or a placebo. Written as DNA, the CDR3 is TGTGCCAGCAGCACAGATAACACTGAAGCTTTCTTT. Protein product: CASSTDNTEAFF.